This T cell receptor (beta chain) was documented in a study of T cells after posttransplantation cyclophosphamide. Note on this clone: Its antigen is currently unknown.

Here immunoSEQ multiplex PCR was the method, and the copy in TCRdb shows in-frame clones only, minus some. The sample yields over 8,500 clones, 70% to 90% seen once. Cyclophosphamide on days +3 and +4 followed busulfan-fludarabine conditioning and a marrow graft. Notes on the study in general: Blood and skin or GI T cell repertoires showed limited TRB overlap. Later post-transplant blood repertoires were often dominated by donor CD8+ memory clones. Recipient CMV seropositivity and CMV reactivation strongly tracked TRB clonality.

The starting material was PBMCs, obtained after allogeneic stem cell transplant with posttransplant cyclophosphamide. This sequence originates from a female patient aged 50-59 years who received an allogeneic stem cell transplant from a related donor, was CMV-positive, and had no GVHD. These T cells may partly come from the graft donor.

CDR3 sequence: CASSSHRTGITYEQYF. CDR3 DNA sequence: TGTGCCAGCAGTTCCCACAGGACAGGGATAACCTACGAGCAGTACTTC. This sequence joins TRBV28 and TRBJ2-7; 8 bases line up with TRBD1. The ends lost 4 bases at V and 2 bases at J; junction bases unmatched: 10. CDR3 length: 16 amino acids. The germline gives CDR1 MDHEN, CDR2 SYDVKM.